The entry that follows covers one T cell receptor beta chain sequence. This sample is drawn from a study of cytomegalovirus exposure and HLA in healthy donors. With 60 Vbeta and 13 Jbeta primers, the PCR was carried out. Using immunoSEQ multiplex PCR, the repertoire was profiled, and TCRdb retains in-frame clones only, with some absent. The table lists 200,000 to 250,000 clones, approximately 70% of them singletons, with approximately 1.7% in the top ten. This CDR3 spans 14 amino acids. The germline V gene has CDR1 MGHRA and CDR2 YSYEKL. V lost 5 bases and J lost 2; bases outside the gene matches: 5. The chain joins TRBV4-1 to TRBJ2-5; 7 bases are shared with TRBD1. The sequence came from a woman aged 25 to 39 in good health and CMV-seronegative. Sequenced material: PBMCs. The CDR3 DNA follows: TGCGCCAGCAGCTTTTCAGGGGGACAAGAGACCCAGTACTTC. Encoded protein: CASSFSGGQETQYF.